The next 19 T cell receptor beta chains were all read from a single sample in a study of T cells in Graves' hyperthyroidism and ophthalmopathy. TCR beta CDR3 regions were amplified from RNA. HTBI primers were used for first-round RT-PCR of the TCR CDR3. TCRdb used MiXCR to reprocess the multiplex PCR reads, holding one entry per CDR3 protein. The sample gives approximately 400,000 distinct CDR3 sequences, about 15% of which show up once; approximately 30% is in the top ten. Sequencing was done on a sample of blood. These receptors were taken from a woman aged 25 to 45 with Graves' hyperthyroidism.

This chain uses TRBV6-2 or TRBV6-3 with TRBJ2-7, with 9 nucleotides matching TRBD2. The germline V gene has CDR1 MNHEY and CDR2 SVGEGT. Germline trimming cut 6 bases from V and 2 bases from J; bases unmatched to any gene: 8. This CDR3 is built from 15 residues. CDR3 DNA: TGTGCCAGCAGGGAAAGCGGGAGGAGCCCCTACGAGCAGTACTTC. Translated, it gives CASRESGRSPYEQYF.

Comment on this clonotype: This may be a read error, as it is one base from a much larger clone. V usage is TRBV30 and J usage is TRBJ1-3; maybe TRBD1 (5 bases). Germline CDR1 is GTSNPN and CDR2 is SVGIG (reference sequence). The length of the CDR3 is 12 residues. V lost 5 bases and J 4 bases, leaving 9 bases between the germline ends. CDR3 DNA: TGTGCCTGGGACCGGGACGGAAACACCATATATTTT. Its translation is CAWDRDGNTIYF.

This clonotype was picked up many times. The V and J genes are TRBV20-1 and TRBJ2-1; D unresolved. Germline V lookup: CDR1 DFQATT, CDR2 SNEGSKA (reference sequence). Trimming left V 5 bases short and J 4 bases short, with 6 bases between. CDR3 length: 11 amino acids. As DNA, the CDR3 is TGCAGTGCTCGCGGATACAATGAGCAGTTCTTC. Protein product: CSARGYNEQFF.

This clonotype was seen ten or more times. The rearrangement uses TRBV20-1 and TRBJ2-7; 11 bases line up with TRBD2. CDR1 is DFQATT, CDR2 SNEGSKA, per germline (reference sequence). The CDR3 is 13 residues long. The DNA for the CDR3 is TGCAGACTAGGGACTAGCGGACCGTACGAGCAGTACTTC. Translation gives CRLGTSGPYEQYF.

There are many counts of this clonotype. V and J are TRBV3-1 and TRBJ1-1; D unresolved. Germline CDR1 reads LGHDT; CDR2 reads YNNKEL (reference sequence). Trimming took off 5 bases at V and 0 bases at J, with 7 bases between the two ends. The CDR3 is 13 residues long. The CDR3 DNA sequence: TGTGCCAGCAGCTCTTTGATGAACACTGAAGCTTTCTTT. As protein: CASSSLMNTEAFF.

The rearrangement uses TRBV5-1 and TRBJ2-2, with 7 bases that match TRBD2. This CDR3 is 16 amino acids long. Germline V CDR1 and CDR2: SGHRS, YFSETQ. J was trimmed by 2 bases and V by 0 bases; bases with no gene match: 4. Here the CDR3 reads CASSLDPSGNTGELFF. The DNA for the CDR3 is TGCGCCAGCAGCTTGGATCCTAGCGGAAACACCGGGGAGCTGTTTTTT.

This clonotype was seen just once. This chain connects TRBV20-1 to TRBJ2-7, with 8 bases matching TRBD2. The CDR3 extends over 16 amino acids. Losses at the gene ends were 1 base for V and 0 bases for J; bases not matched to a gene: 8. Germline V gives CDR1 DFQATT, CDR2 SNEGSKA (reference sequence). The CDR3 region has the DNA TGCAGTGCTAGAGGGGGTGGCGGGAGGCCCTCCTACGAGCAGTACTTC. Translation gives CSARGGGGRPSYEQYF.

This sequence joins TRBV5-1 and TRBJ2-2; 10 positions match TRBD2. The CDR3 is 16 residues long. The germline CDR1 and CDR2 sequences are SGHRS and YFSETQ. V lost 4 bases to trimming and J lost 6 bases; unmatched junction nucleotides: 9. CDR3 protein: CASSPGASGSPGELFF. The CDR3 DNA reads as TGCGCCAGCAGCCCCGGGGCTAGCGGGAGCCCCGGGGAGCTGTTTTTT.

The gene calls are TRBV6-1 and TRBJ2-7, with 11 nucleotides matching TRBD2. Trimming at V came to 6 bases and at J to 3 bases, leaving 7 bases not matched to a gene. Germline V lookup: CDR1 MNHNS, CDR2 SASEGT. The CDR3 has 15 amino acids. DNA of the CDR3: TGTGCCAGCAGCCGAACTAGCGGGAGTGTCTACGAGCAGTACTTC. It specifies CASSRTSGSVYEQYF.

This clonotype was recorded many times. The V gene is TRBV27, the J gene TRBJ1-4; D not resolved. Germline assignment: CDR1 MNHEY and CDR2 SMNVEV (reference sequence). The CDR3 totals 13 residues. The V end was cut by 2 bases, the J end by 7 bases, with 8 bases between. The CDR3 DNA reads TGTGCCAGCAGTTTAAGTGGCGGTGAAAAACTGTTTTTT. Its translation is CASSLSGGEKLFF.

The chain has TRBV20-1 and TRBJ2-7; 9 bases line up with TRBD1. Losses at the gene ends were 5 bases for V and 2 bases for J; bases not matched to a gene: 10. This CDR3 is built from 15 residues. Germline CDR1 and CDR2: DFQATT and SNEGSKA (reference sequence). DNA of the CDR3: TGCAGTGCTCCGAAGATGGGACAGGGCGCCTACGAGCAGTACTTC. Translation: CSAPKMGQGAYEQYF.

The table lists this clonotype with a count of one. The chain uses TRBV18 and TRBJ1-6; 7 bases agree with TRBD1. The germline gives CDR1 KGHSH, CDR2 LQKENI. CDR3 length equals 15 residues. V shed 2 bases, J shed 7 bases, and the junction held 5 bases outside the gene matches. The CDR3 DNA reads TGTGCCAGCTCACCAAGCCCAGGGGGGAATTCACCCCTCCACTTT. It specifies CASSPSPGGNSPLHF.

This clonotype has more than one count but fewer than ten. V gene TRBV28 combines with J gene TRBJ2-7; 11 positions agree with TRBD2. Looked up from germline, CDR1 is MDHEN and CDR2 is SYDVKM. V gave up 6 bases and J gave up 2 bases; unmatched junction bases: 6. This CDR3 region has 15 residues. The CDR3 DNA sequence: TGTGCCAGCAGCTTTAGCGGGAGGGTTCCCTACGAGCAGTACTTC. This translates into CASSFSGRVPYEQYF.

This clonotype was observed many times. The chain joins TRBV28 to TRBJ2-7; 13 positions match TRBD2. This CDR3 has 16 amino acids. The ends lost 6 bases at V and 3 bases at J; junction bases unmatched: 8. CDR1 and CDR2 (germline): MDHEN, SYDVKM. In nucleotides, the CDR3 is TGTGCCAGCAGCCCCCCCGGACTAGCGGGAGTCTACGAGCAGTACTTC. Residues: CASSPPGLAGVYEQYF.

This clonotype was detected many times. V is TRBV6-2 or TRBV6-3 and J is TRBJ2-7, with 7 bases identical to TRBD2. The V gene end was trimmed by 6 bases and the J gene end by 7 bases; junction bases not matched to a gene: 9. The CDR3 loop spans 13 amino acids. CDR1 and CDR2 (germline): MNHEY, SVGEGT. The CDR3 region has the DNA TGTGCCAGCAGCCCCCACTCAGCGGGGGAGCAGTACTTC. It is translated as CASSPHSAGEQYF.

The chain links TRBV7-9 to TRBJ2-7; perhaps TRBD2 as D (5 bases). Germline CDR1 SEHNR, CDR2 FQNEAQ (reference sequence). The CDR3 totals 20 residues. V dropped 2 bases and J dropped 6 bases, with 32 bases sitting between them. DNA of the CDR3: TGTGCCAGCAGCTTACTCACGCCGGAAATGTTCACTAGATCCAATTTCGAGCAGTACTTC. This codes for CASSLLTPEMFTRSNFEQYF.

This clonotype was detected ten times or more. The chain employs TRBV7-8 and TRBJ2-3; D remains unclear. CDR1 is SGHVS, CDR2 FQNEAQ, per germline. The CDR3 spans 19 residues. Trimming pared 5 bases from V and 4 bases from J, leaving 28 bases between. The CDR3 loop is CASSLPASSLGSVSDTQYF. CDR3 coding DNA: TGTGCCAGCAGCCTACCCGCATCCTCATTAGGGTCGGTCTCAGATACGCAGTATTTT.

A few counts support this clonotype. This may arise from a read error, as a much more abundant clone is one base away. This rearrangement joins TRBV7-2 to TRBJ1-2; no clear D gene. Per the germline V gene, CDR1 is SGHTA and CDR2 is FQGNSA. There are 16 residues in the CDR3. V shed 1 base and J shed 6 bases, with 18 bases lying between them. The CDR3 region is CASSLVRGTLKNGYTF. The CDR3 DNA sequence: TGTGCCAGCAGCTTAGTTCGCGGCACCCTGAAGAATGGCTACACCTTC.

A remark on this clonotype: In this CDR3 the conserved last residue, phenylalanine or tryptophan, is missing, so a read error is likely. The V call is TRBV24-1, the J call TRBJ2-1; D is undetermined. With 2 bases removed from V and 1 base from J, the gap between germline ends came to 11 bases. Germline values: CDR1 KGHDR, CDR2 SFDVKD. CDR3 length: 16 amino acids. For the CDR3, the DNA is TGTGCCACCAGTGATTCAGCCCTCGAGTCCTACAATGAGCAGTTCTAC. Protein product: CATSDSALESYNEQFY.